This T cell receptor beta chain was sequenced in a study of OX40 agonist ivuxolimab in advanced cancers. Study as a whole: Partial responses were observed in three patients, of whom one had hepatocellular carcinoma and two had cutaneous melanoma.

Study findings and constraints: Dose levels from 0.1 to 3.0 mg/kg saw CD4+ and CD8+ blood T cells expand clonally by week 6.

CDR3 length: 14 residues. V lost 0 bases to trimming and J lost 3 bases; unmatched junction nucleotides: 0. Germline loops: CDR1 ENHRY, CDR2 SYGVKD. With regard to this clone: Its matching antigen is unknown.

Some clones are missing from TCRdb's copy, which holds only in-frame ones; the method was immunoSEQ multiplex PCR. The data hold tens of thousands of clones, with 70% to 90% observed a single time. V gene TRBV10-3 combines with J gene TRBJ2-7, with 9 bases lining up with TRBD1. This sample comprised CD4+ or CD8+ T cells sorted from blood, obtained in a trial of the OX40 agonist ivuxolimab. The sequence derives from an adult with an advanced solid tumor such as melanoma, head and neck, liver or kidney cancer. Here the CDR3 reads CAISESGQGYEQYF. In nucleotides, the CDR3 is TGTGCCATCAGTGAGTCGGGACAGGGCTACGAGCAGTACTTC.